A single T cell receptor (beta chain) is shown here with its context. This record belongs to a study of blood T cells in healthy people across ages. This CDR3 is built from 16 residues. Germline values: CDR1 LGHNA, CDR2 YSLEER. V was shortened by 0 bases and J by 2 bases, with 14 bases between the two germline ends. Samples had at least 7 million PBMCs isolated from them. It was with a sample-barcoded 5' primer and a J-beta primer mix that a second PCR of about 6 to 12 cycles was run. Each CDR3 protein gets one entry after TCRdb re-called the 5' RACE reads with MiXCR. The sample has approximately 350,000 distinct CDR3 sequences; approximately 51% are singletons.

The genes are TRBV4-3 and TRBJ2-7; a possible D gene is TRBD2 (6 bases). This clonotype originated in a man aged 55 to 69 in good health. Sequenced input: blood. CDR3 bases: TGCGCCAGCAGCCAAGACGGGCGGGGCAGAACCTACGAGCAGTACTTC. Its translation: CASSQDGRGRTYEQYF.